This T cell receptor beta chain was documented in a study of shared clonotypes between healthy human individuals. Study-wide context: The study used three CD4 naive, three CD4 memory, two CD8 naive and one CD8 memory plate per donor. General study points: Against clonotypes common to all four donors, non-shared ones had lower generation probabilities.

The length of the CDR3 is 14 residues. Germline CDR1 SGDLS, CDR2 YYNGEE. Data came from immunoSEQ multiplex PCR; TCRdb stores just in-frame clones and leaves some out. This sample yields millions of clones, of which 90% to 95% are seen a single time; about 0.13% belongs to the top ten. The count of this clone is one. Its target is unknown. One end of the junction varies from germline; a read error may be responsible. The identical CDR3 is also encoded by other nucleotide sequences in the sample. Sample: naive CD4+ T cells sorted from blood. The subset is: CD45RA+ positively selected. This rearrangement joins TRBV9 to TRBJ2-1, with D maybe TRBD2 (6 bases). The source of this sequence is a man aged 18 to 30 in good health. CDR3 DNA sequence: TGTGCCAGCAGCGCCGGGACTGCCTATAATGAGCAGTTCTTC. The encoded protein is CASSAGTAYNEQFF. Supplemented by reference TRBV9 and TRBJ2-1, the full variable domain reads DSGVTQTPKHLITATGQRVTLRCSPRSGDLSVYWYQQSLDQGLQFLIQYYNGEERAKGNILERFSAQQFPDLHSELNLSSLELGDSALYFCASSAGTAYNEQFFGPGTRLTVL.